The 31 T cell receptor beta chains listed next were all sequenced from one sample in a study of cytomegalovirus exposure and HLA in healthy donors. A multiplex PCR was run with 60 Vbeta primers and 13 Jbeta primers. The repertoire was sequenced with immunoSEQ multiplex PCR; TCRdb's copy has only in-frame clones and lacks some. Seen here are 200,000 to 250,000 clones, 77% observed once, and the top ten hold 2.7%. Sequenced material: PBMCs. The receptor source for this set is a woman in her sixties in good health and CMV-seropositive.

The chain recombines TRBV27 with TRBJ1-4, with unresolved D. The CDR3 has 15 amino acids. Germline CDR1 MNHEY, CDR2 SMNVEV (reference sequence). V was pared by 5 bases and J by 2 bases, with 12 bases between. The CDR3 loop is CASSLYSGTNEKLFF. CDR3 coding DNA: TGTGCCAGCAGTCTCTACTCGGGGACTAATGAAAAACTGTTTTTT.

The chain joins TRBV7-9 to TRBJ1-2; D gene unclear. Germline V gene lookup returns CDR1 SEHNR and CDR2 FQNEAQ (reference sequence). V shed 3 bases and J shed 4 bases, with 9 bases lying between them. This CDR3 has 13 residues. In nucleotides, the CDR3 is TGTGCCAGCAGCTTCGAGGGAAGCTATGGCTACACCTTC. Its protein is CASSFEGSYGYTF.

The rearrangement joins TRBV9 to TRBJ1-3, with D hard to call. Trimming pared 4 bases from V and 4 bases from J, leaving 9 bases between. The CDR3 has 13 amino acids. The germline V gene has CDR1 SGDLS and CDR2 YYNGEE. This chain's CDR3 is CASSPAAGNTIYF. CDR3 in DNA: TGTGCCAGCAGCCCCGCGGCCGGAAACACCATATATTTT.

This clone has just one count. CDR3 residues: CASSHRDSKAQGPQHF. For the CDR3, the DNA is TGCGCCAGCAGTCACCGAGACAGTAAAGCCCAAGGGCCCCAGCATTTT. The chain combines TRBV23-1 with TRBJ1-5, with a possible D match to TRBD1 (5 bases). TRBV23-1 is an ORF, with its function uncertain. This CDR3 region has 16 residues. The V end lost 3 bases, the J end lost 9 bases, and 21 bases lay between the germline ends.

The chain employs TRBV19 and TRBJ1-5; no firm D call. The V end was cut by 7 bases, the J end by 7 bases, with 17 bases between. This CDR3 comprises 14 residues. CDR1 is LNHDA, CDR2 SQIVND, per germline (reference sequence). In nucleotides, the CDR3 is TGTGCCAGTAACCGTTTACGGAGGGCGCAGCCCCAGCATTTT. This codes for CASNRLRRAQPQHF. The full variable domain, its missing parts supplied by reference TRBV19 and TRBJ1-5, is DGGITQSPKYLFRKEGQNVTLSCEQNLNHDAMYWYRQDPGQGLRLIYYSQIVNDFQKGDIAEGYSVSREKKESFPLTVTSAQKNPTAFYLCASNRLRRAQPQHFGDGTRLSIL.

The chain uses TRBV7-3 and TRBJ2-5; a possible D gene is TRBD1 (6 bases). The CDR3 spans 12 residues. Germline CDR1 and CDR2: SGHTA and FQGTGA. The ends were cut back, 5 bases at V and 5 bases at J, with 9 bases in the middle. CDR3 sequence (DNA): TGTGCCAGCAGCCCCGACAGGGAGACCCAGTACTTC. It codes for CASSPDRETQYF. Combining the CDR3 with reference TRBV7-3 and TRBJ2-5 gives the whole variable domain GAGVSQTPSNKVTEKGKYVELRCDPISGHTALYWYRQSLGQGPEFLIYFQGTGAADDSGLPNDRFFAVRPEGSVSTLKIQRTERGDSAVYLCASSPDRETQYFGPGTRLLVL.

This clone appeared a few times. CDR3 loop: CAWSGRGELFF. The CDR3 nucleotides are TGTGCCTGGAGTGGCAGAGGGGAGCTGTTTTTT. This chain connects TRBV30 to TRBJ2-2; D gene ambiguous. Trimming cost V 1 base and J 8 bases, with 5 bases left between them. Germline V gene lookup returns CDR1 GTSNPN and CDR2 SVGIG (reference sequence). This CDR3 has 11 amino acids.

CDR3 region: CASRDRGGSSEQYF. The CDR3 nucleotides are TGTGCCAGCCGAGACAGAGGCGGTTCGAGCGAGCAGTACTTC. This sequence joins TRBV19 and TRBJ2-7; tentative D call: TRBD1 (5 bases). Between the trimmed V and J ends, which lost 9 bases and 6 bases, there was a span of 21 bases. The length of the CDR3 is 14 residues. The germline V gene has CDR1 LNHDA and CDR2 SQIVND (reference sequence).

V usage is TRBV7-2 and J usage is TRBJ2-5; the match to TRBD1 covers 7 bases. The CDR3 runs to 16 residues. The germline V gene encodes CDR1 SGHTA and CDR2 FQGNSA. The ends lost 4 bases at V and 4 bases at J; junction bases unmatched: 12. The DNA of the CDR3 is TGTGCCAGCAGCTCAAGACAGGGTCTGGGATTAGAGACCCAGTACTTC. This encodes CASSSRQGLGLETQYF. The full variable domain, in which reference TRBV7-2 and TRBJ2-5 provide the parts outside the CDR3, is GAGVSQSPSNKVTEKGKDVELRCDPISGHTALYWYRQSLGQGLEFLIYFQGNSAPDKSGLPSDRFSAERTGGSVSTLTIQRTQQEDSAVYLCASSSRQGLGLETQYFGPGTRLLVL.

On this clone: Sequence at one end of the junction differs from germline and may be a read error. The rearrangement links TRBV7-9 to TRBJ1-5; D may be TRBD1 (6 bases). The CDR3 sequence is 14 residues long. CDR1 is SEHNR, CDR2 FQNEAQ, per germline (reference sequence). The CDR3 bases are TGTTCCAGCAGCTCTACAGGGTGGGGACAGCCCCAGCATTTT. Its translation: CSSSSTGWGQPQHF. The full variable domain, in which reference TRBV7-9 and TRBJ1-5 provide the parts outside the CDR3, is DTGVSQNPRHKITKRGQNVTFRCDPISEHNRLYWYRQTLGQGPEFLTYFQNEAQLEKSRLLSDRFSAERPKGSFSTLEIQRTEQGDSAMYLCSSSSTGWGQPQHFGDGTRLSIL.

This clone was recorded a few times. The V gene is TRBV28, the J gene TRBJ1-2; D gene unclear. Trimming stripped 10 bases from V and 0 bases from J, with 12 bases between. CDR1 and CDR2 (germline): MDHEN, SYDVKM. This CDR3 spans 13 amino acids. Here the CDR3 reads CATFLHTNYGYTF. CDR3 nucleotides: TGTGCCACCTTTTTACATACTAACTATGGCTACACCTTC.

This clone appeared a few times. The chain links TRBV5-1 to TRBJ2-1; D is perhaps TRBD2 (6 bases). V lost 0 bases, J lost 11 bases, and 15 bases lay in between. CDR1 and CDR2 (germline): SGHRS, YFSETQ. CDR3 length: 14 residues. For the CDR3, the DNA is TGCGCCAGCAGCTTGGCTCCCCCTAGCGAAAAGCAGTTCTTC. As protein: CASSLAPPSEKQFF.

In its sample, this clone was seen a few times. The J gene is TRBJ2-2, the V gene TRBV5-1, with 11 bases fitting TRBD2. Trimming at V came to 4 bases and at J to 6 bases, leaving 5 bases not matched to a gene. The CDR3 extends over 15 amino acids. Germline V gene data show CDR1 as SGHRS and CDR2 as YFSETQ. The CDR3 DNA sequence: TGCGCCAGCAGCGACGTAGCGGGGGGGCCCGGGGAGCTGTTTTTT. Protein sequence: CASSDVAGGPGELFF.

The rearrangement links TRBV7-9 to TRBJ2-3; perhaps TRBD1 as D (5 bases). Trimming took 5 bases from V and 6 from J, leaving 18 bases between them. Germline loops: CDR1 SEHNR, CDR2 FQNEAQ (reference sequence). The CDR3 covers 15 residues. The CDR3 DNA reads as TGTGCCAGCAGCGGAGACAGCGAAACGAGGGATACGCAGTATTTT. It specifies CASSGDSETRDTQYF.

The chain joins TRBV10-3 to TRBJ1-5, with 8 nucleotides matching TRBD1. The CDR3 extends over 14 amino acids. CDR1 is ENHRY and CDR2 is SYGVKD in the germline V gene. Trimming cost V 10 bases and J 7 bases; bases outside gene matches: 12. This chain's CDR3 is CATMTGQGLQPQHF. CDR3 DNA sequence: TGTGCCACCATGACCGGACAGGGATTACAGCCCCAGCATTTT.

The rearrangement links TRBV9 to TRBJ2-3; D unclear. CDR3 length: 12 amino acids. Germline CDR1 and CDR2: SGDLS and YYNGEE. V dropped 0 bases and J dropped 4 bases, with 3 bases sitting between them. CDR3 coding DNA: TGTGCCAGCAGCGTAGTCGCAGATACGCAGTATTTT. Amino acids: CASSVVADTQYF.

This clone was recorded once. V usage is TRBV5-4 and J usage is TRBJ1-3; D is undetermined. The CDR3 is 15 amino acids. Germline V gene data show CDR1 as SGHNT and CDR2 as YYREEE (reference sequence). The ends were cut back, 0 bases at V and 0 bases at J, with 7 bases in the middle. CDR3 bases: TGTGCCAGCAGCTTGGATCCCAGCTCTGGAAACACCATATATTTT. Translated: CASSLDPSSGNTIYF.

This sequence joins TRBV6-5 and TRBJ1-1; no definite D call. The CDR3 spans 13 residues. Trimming stripped 5 bases from V and 6 bases from J, with 13 bases between. Per germline, CDR1 MNHEY and CDR2 SVGAGI. This CDR3 is CASSNGLWAEAFF. The DNA of the CDR3 is TGTGCCAGCAGTAACGGACTATGGGCTGAAGCTTTCTTT.

The chain links TRBV11-3 to TRBJ1-2; no clear D gene. The CDR3 covers 16 residues. V lost 4 bases and J 0 bases, leaving 15 bases between the germline ends. In germline, CDR1 is SGHNT, CDR2 YENEEA. The CDR3 loop is CASSSLGREPNYGYTF. The CDR3 DNA follows: TGTGCCAGCAGCTCCCTGGGGAGGGAGCCTAACTATGGCTACACCTTC. The full variable domain, with the rest looked up from reference TRBV11-3 and TRBJ1-2, is EAGVVQSPRYKIIEKKQPVAFWCNPISGHNTLYWYLQNLGQGPELLIRYENEEAVDDSQLPKDRFSAERLKGVDSTLKIQPAELGDSAVYLCASSSLGREPNYGYTFGSGTRLTVV.

The chain joins TRBV4-3 to TRBJ1-2; 7 nucleotides align to TRBD1. This CDR3 has 15 amino acids. With 1 base clipped from V and 4 bases from J, the junction kept 6 bases outside the gene matches. In germline, CDR1 is LGHNA, CDR2 YSLEER. In DNA, the CDR3 is TGCGCCAGCAGCCAAGGACAGGGAAGTGTCTATGGCTACACCTTC. This gives the protein CASSQGQGSVYGYTF.

The chain links TRBV19 to TRBJ1-5; 11 bases align to TRBD1. Trimming cost V 3 bases and J 7 bases; bases outside gene matches: 8. This CDR3 is 16 amino acids long. CDR1 is LNHDA, CDR2 SQIVND, per germline (reference sequence). The CDR3 DNA reads TGTGCCAGTAGTATCTACAGGACAGGGGGCGGCCAGCCCCAGCATTTT. It translates to CASSIYRTGGGQPQHF.

Notes on this clone: Other nucleotide sequences in the sample specify the same CDR3. The chain has TRBV7-9 and TRBJ1-5, with TRBD1 matching 9 bases. V shed 5 bases and J 2 bases; nucleotides not matched to a gene: 4. CDR3 length: 15 amino acids. Germline assignment: CDR1 SEHNR and CDR2 FQNEAQ (reference sequence). CDR3 DNA sequence: TGTGCCAGCAGCCGAGGGACAGGGCGCAATCAGCCCCAGCATTTT. It encodes CASSRGTGRNQPQHF.

The chain combines TRBV7-2 with TRBJ2-1, with a tentative D call TRBD1 (5 bases). Germline CDR1 reads SGHTA; CDR2 reads FQGNSA. Trimming pared 6 bases from V and 8 bases from J, leaving 23 bases between. The CDR3 has 16 amino acids. In DNA form, the CDR3 reads TGTGCCAGCAGTCCAGGGTGGGCTTACTGGTTGGATGAGCAGTTCTTC. This codes for CASSPGWAYWLDEQFF. Together with reference TRBV7-2 and TRBJ2-1, the CDR3 gives the full variable domain: GAGVSQSPSNKVTEKGKDVELRCDPISGHTALYWYRQSLGQGLEFLIYFQGNSAPDKSGLPSDRFSAERTGGSVSTLTIQRTQQEDSAVYLCASSPGWAYWLDEQFFGPGTRLTVL.

V gene TRBV18 combines with J gene TRBJ1-3; D uncertain. Germline loops: CDR1 KGHSH, CDR2 LQKENI. The CDR3 length is 16 residues. Trimming removed 4 bases at V and 2 bases at J, with 15 bases between. Here the CDR3 reads CASSQEGLLTGNTIYF. CDR3 in DNA: TGTGCCAGCTCACAGGAGGGCTTACTTACTGGAAACACCATATATTTT.

This clone was seen once. The chain joins TRBV19 to TRBJ2-1; TRBD1 matches 7 bases. J lost 10 bases, V lost 7 bases, and 16 bases had no gene match. The germline V gene encodes CDR1 LNHDA and CDR2 SQIVND (reference sequence). CDR3 length: 15 residues. The CDR3 loop is CASNVGTDLIGEQFF. The CDR3 bases are TGTGCCAGTAATGTTGGGACAGACCTCATAGGCGAGCAGTTCTTC.

In DNA, the CDR3 is TGTGCCTCGGACACCCCCTCAATTTATGAGCAGTACTTC. Translating it yields CASDTPSIYEQYF. The chain joins TRBV6-5 to TRBJ2-7; the D gene is possibly TRBD1 (5 bases). The CDR3 contains 13 residues. Trimming took 11 bases from V and 7 from J, leaving 21 bases between them. CDR1 is MNHEY and CDR2 is SVGAGI in the germline V gene.

This chain uses TRBV28 with TRBJ1-4, with 10 nucleotides matching TRBD1. The CDR3 is 16 amino acids. The trim removed 4 bases at V and 8 bases at J, leaving 10 bases unmatched. Germline lookup yields CDR1 MDHEN and CDR2 SYDVKM. CDR3 amino acids: CASSSTRDRGREKLFF. The CDR3 DNA is TGTGCCAGCAGTTCCACCCGGGACAGGGGAAGGGAAAAACTGTTTTTT.

The chain employs TRBV18 and TRBJ2-7; 8 positions match TRBD1. Germline assignment: CDR1 KGHSH and CDR2 LQKENI. The CDR3 extends over 14 amino acids. V lost 2 bases, J lost 6 bases, and 6 bases stayed unmatched. The CDR3 loop is CASSPNGQGSEQYF. The CDR3 DNA reads TGTGCCAGCTCACCAAATGGACAGGGATCCGAGCAGTACTTC.

J is TRBJ2-7 and V is TRBV7-3; 11 bases fit TRBD1. The germline V gene has CDR1 SGHTA and CDR2 FQGTGA. The CDR3 is made up of 18 amino acids. The junction had 12 bases not matched to a gene; V was cut back by 0 bases and J by 5 bases. The CDR3 sequence: CASSLTTTGWTGGDEQYF. The CDR3 nucleotides read TGTGCCAGCAGCTTAACCACCACGGGGTGGACAGGGGGCGACGAGCAGTACTTC. The variable domain in full, completed from reference TRBV7-3 and TRBJ2-7, reads GAGVSQTPSNKVTEKGKYVELRCDPISGHTALYWYRQSLGQGPEFLIYFQGTGAADDSGLPNDRFFAVRPEGSVSTLKIQRTERGDSAVYLCASSLTTTGWTGGDEQYFGPGTRLTVT.

The chain links TRBV19 to TRBJ2-1; D ambiguous. Germline V gene data show CDR1 as LNHDA and CDR2 as SQIVND (reference sequence). CDR3 size: 13 residues. Trimming removed 5 bases from V and 12 bases from J, with 17 bases in between. The CDR3: CASSPRAFNTQFF. CDR3 DNA: TGTGCCAGTAGTCCCCGAGCCTTTAATACGCAGTTCTTC.

The chain joins TRBV11-1 to TRBJ1-5, with TRBD1 identical over 11 bases. The V and J ends lost 1 base and 4 bases, in that order; junction bases with no gene match: 12. Per germline, CDR1 SGHAT and CDR2 FQDESV (reference sequence). This CDR3 region has 19 residues. CDR3 coding DNA: TGTGCCAGCAGCTTAGATGGGACAGGGGGTCGAGGTCGTAATCAGCCCCAGCATTTT. Its translation is CASSLDGTGGRGRNQPQHF. Full variable domain (missing parts from reference TRBV11-1 and TRBJ1-5): EAEVAQSPRYKITEKSQAVAFWCDPISGHATLYWYRQILGQGPELLVQFQDESVVDDSQLPKDRFSAERLKGVDSTLKIQPAELGDSAMYLCASSLDGTGGRGRNQPQHFGDGTRLSIL.